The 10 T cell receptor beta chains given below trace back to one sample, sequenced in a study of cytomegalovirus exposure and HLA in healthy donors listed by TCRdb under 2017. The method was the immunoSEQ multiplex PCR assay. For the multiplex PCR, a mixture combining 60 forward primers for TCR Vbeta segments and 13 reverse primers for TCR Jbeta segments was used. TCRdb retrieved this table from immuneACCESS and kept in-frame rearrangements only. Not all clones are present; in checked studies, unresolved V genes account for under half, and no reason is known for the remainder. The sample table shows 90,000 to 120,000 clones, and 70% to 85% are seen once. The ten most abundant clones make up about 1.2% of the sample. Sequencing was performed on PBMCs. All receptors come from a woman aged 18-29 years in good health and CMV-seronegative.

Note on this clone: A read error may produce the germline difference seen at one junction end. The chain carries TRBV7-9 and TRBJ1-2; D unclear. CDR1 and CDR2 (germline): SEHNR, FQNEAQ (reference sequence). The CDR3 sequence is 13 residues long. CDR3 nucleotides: TGTTCCAGCAGCTTGGGAGCTAACTATGGCTACACCTTC. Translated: CSSSLGANYGYTF.

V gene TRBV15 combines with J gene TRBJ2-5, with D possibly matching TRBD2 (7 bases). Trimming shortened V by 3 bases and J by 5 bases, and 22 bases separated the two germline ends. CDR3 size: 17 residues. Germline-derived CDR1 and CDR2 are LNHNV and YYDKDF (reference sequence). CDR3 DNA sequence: TGTGCCACCAGCAGGACGTCCTGGCGGAGGGGGGGGGAGACCCAGTACTTC. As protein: CATSRTSWRRGGETQYF.

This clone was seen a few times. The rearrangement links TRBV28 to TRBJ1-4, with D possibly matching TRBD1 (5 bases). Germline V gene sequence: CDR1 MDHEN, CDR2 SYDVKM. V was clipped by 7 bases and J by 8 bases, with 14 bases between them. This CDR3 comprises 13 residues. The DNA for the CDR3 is TGTGCCAGCATTCTGCAGGGCGGCGAAAAACTGTTTTTT. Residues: CASILQGGEKLFF.

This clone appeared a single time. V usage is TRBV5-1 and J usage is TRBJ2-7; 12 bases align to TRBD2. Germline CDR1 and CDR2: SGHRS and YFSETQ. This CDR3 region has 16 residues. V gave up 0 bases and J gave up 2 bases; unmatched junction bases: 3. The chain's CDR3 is CASSLVLAGGAYEQYF. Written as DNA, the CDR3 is TGCGCCAGCAGCTTGGTCCTAGCGGGAGGGGCCTACGAGCAGTACTTC. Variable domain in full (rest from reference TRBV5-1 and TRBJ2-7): KAGVTQTPRYLIKTRGQQVTLSCSPISGHRSVSWYQQTPGQGLQFLFEYFSETQRNKGNFPGRFSGRQFSNSRSEMNVSTLELGDSALYLCASSLVLAGGAYEQYFGPGTRLTVT.

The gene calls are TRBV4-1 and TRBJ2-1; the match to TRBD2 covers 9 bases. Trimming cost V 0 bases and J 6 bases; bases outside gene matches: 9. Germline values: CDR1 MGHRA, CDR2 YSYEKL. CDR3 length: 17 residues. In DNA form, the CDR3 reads TGCGCCAGCAGCCAAGATGCGGTAGTAGCGGGAGCCAATGAGCAGTTCTTC. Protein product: CASSQDAVVAGANEQFF.

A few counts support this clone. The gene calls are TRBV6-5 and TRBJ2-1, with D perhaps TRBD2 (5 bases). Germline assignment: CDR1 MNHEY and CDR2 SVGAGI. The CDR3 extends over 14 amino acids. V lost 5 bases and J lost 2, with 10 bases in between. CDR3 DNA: TGTGCCAGCAGTGACGCGGAGGCCTACAATGAGCAGTTCTTC. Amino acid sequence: CASSDAEAYNEQFF.

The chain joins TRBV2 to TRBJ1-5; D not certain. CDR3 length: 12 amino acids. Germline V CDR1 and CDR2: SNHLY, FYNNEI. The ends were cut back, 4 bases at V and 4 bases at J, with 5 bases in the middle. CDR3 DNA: TGTGCCAGCAGTGTGACTAATCAGCCCCAGCATTTT. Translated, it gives CASSVTNQPQHF.

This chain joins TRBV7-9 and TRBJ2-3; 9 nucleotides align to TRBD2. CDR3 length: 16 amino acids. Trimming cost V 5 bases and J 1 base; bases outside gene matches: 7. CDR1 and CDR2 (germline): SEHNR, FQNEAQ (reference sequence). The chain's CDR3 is CASSPVAGVRTDTQYF. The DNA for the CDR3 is TGTGCCAGCAGCCCCGTAGCGGGAGTTCGCACAGATACGCAGTATTTT.

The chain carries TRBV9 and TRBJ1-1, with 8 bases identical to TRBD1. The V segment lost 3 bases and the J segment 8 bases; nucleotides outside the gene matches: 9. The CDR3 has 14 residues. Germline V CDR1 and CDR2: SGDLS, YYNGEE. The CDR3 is CASSARDRNVEAFF. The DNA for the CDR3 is TGTGCCAGCAGCGCCCGGGACAGGAACGTCGAAGCTTTCTTT.

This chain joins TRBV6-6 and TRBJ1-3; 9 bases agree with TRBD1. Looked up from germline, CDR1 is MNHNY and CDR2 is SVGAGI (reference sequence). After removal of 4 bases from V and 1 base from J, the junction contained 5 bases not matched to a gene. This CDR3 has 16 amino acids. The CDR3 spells CASSSGTGRSGNTIYF. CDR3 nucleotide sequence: TGTGCCAGCAGTTCCGGGACAGGGAGATCTGGAAACACCATATATTTT.